The present T cell receptor beta chain was sequenced within a study of blood T cell repertoires in COVID-19 (dated by TCRdb to the early 2020s). Describing the broader study: Collaborator samples came from the United States, Italy and Spain and covered acute and convalescent phases of COVID-19. The material from the prospective study consisted of cDNA or gDNA derived from T cells, B-cell-depleted T cells, or PBMCs. Deeply sampled blood TCRbeta repertoires from subjects exposed to, actively infected with, or recovered from COVID-19 were included in the dataset. The repertoires were released in a freely available public database meant as a resource for research on the immune response to SARS-CoV-2. Samples were obtained from the ongoing ImmuneRACE study (first 160 participants) and from 1,254 subjects provided by 6 global collaborators. The sample metadata nearly always contained a de-identified subject ID, COVID-19 status, age in years and sex. HLA class I and class II types, where available, came from metadata supplied by the sample provider rather than from assay-based typing.

V lost 4 bases and J lost 7 bases, and the count of bases not matched to a germline gene is 8. The CDR1 and CDR2 encoded by the germline V gene are KGHDR and SFDVKD. The CDR3 sequence holds 15 residues, the cysteine and phenylalanine included. The only DNA kept is the CDR3, 45 bases in frame from the first base. With regard to this clone: It has no known antigen specificity. Base qualities were left out, and no much larger clone turns up one base away.

TCRbeta CDR3 regions were amplified from genomic DNA using the immunoSEQ Assay, a bias-controlled multiplex PCR. The authors' analysis ran thus. Within the assay, amplification of reference gene primers was used to estimate how many nucleated cells each sample contained. To quantify the absolute abundance of each unique TCRbeta CDR3 rearrangement, sequence reads were collapsed and filtered. For each sample, productive Simpson clonality was calculated as the square root of Simpson's diversity index over productive rearrangements. TCRdb took over this immuneACCESS table, retaining in-frame rearrangements with V and J assigned. Such tables are incomplete; in checked studies, under half of the missing clones stem from an unresolved V gene, and the remainder is unexplained. V and J calls and clone size are given by that table; D and trimming were obtained from the DNA. The sample table records 190,000 or so clones; roughly nine tenths of these occur just once. The top ten hold 0.75% to 0.9% of the sample.

The paper as a whole reports these results and caveats: Clinical and demographic metadata were provided uncurated, with the amount varying by source and participant.

Whole blood was collected in K2EDTA tubes by collaborating institutions according to the institutions' own protocols. For TCRbeta analysis, collaborators shipped samples in one of three forms: frozen whole blood, isolated PBMCs, or DNA extracted from either of those sample types. Sequenced sample: peripheral blood. The sequence derives from a woman in her seventies with acute or convalescent COVID-19. The chain was built from TRBV24-1 and TRBJ2-1; TRBD2 matches 8 bases in the middle. The CDR3 reads as follows: CATSDRERGRNEQFF. The DNA reads as follows: TGTGCCACCAGTGACCGGGAGCGGGGGAGAAATGAGCAGTTCTTC.